The clone carrying this T cell receptor (beta chain) came up a few times. Its antigen is unidentified. The CDR3 length is 14 residues. Germline V gene data show CDR1 as SGDLS and CDR2 as YYNGEE. This sample was included in a study of blood T cells in healthy people across ages. About the study: About one barcoded beta molecule per two T cells was captured by template switching. General study results and limits: Estimates based on one million T cells were treated as lower bounds. Conclusively comparing naive with antigen-experienced cells was impossible with unsorted PBMCs.

Together with a sample-barcoded 5' primer, a J-beta primer mix was included in a second PCR lasting about 7 to 11 cycles. Every individual sample yielded 2.5 million or more paired-end reads (each containing CDR3). Using its own MiXCR run on the 5' RACE reads, TCRdb lists one record per CDR3 protein. Of 450,000 to 600,000 distinct CDR3 sequences listed, about 27% are singletons. These data were likewise used in another study, on T cells of mothers and their children.

This receptor was taken from a boy aged 2-9 years in good health. Sequencing was performed on blood. The chain employs TRBV9 and TRBJ2-5; 7 bases line up with TRBD1. The tail of the sequence fits TRBJ2-1 better, so the J call may be wrong. The CDR3 DNA is TGTGCCAGCAGCGTAGGAGGGGGCAGGAATGAGCAGTTCTTC. This sequence encodes CASSVGGGRNEQFF.